This T cell receptor beta chain was recovered during a study of OX40 agonist ivuxolimab in advanced cancers. Germline CDR1 is SGHTS and CDR2 is YDEGEE. The CDR3 extends over 12 amino acids. J lost 4 bases, V lost 5 bases, and 0 bases had no gene match. A remark on this clone: Its antigen is as yet unknown.

Some clones are missing from TCRdb's copy, which holds only in-frame ones; the method was immunoSEQ multiplex PCR. The sample shows tens of thousands of clones, more than 65% of them seen only once. Findings and limits, study-wide: CD4+ and CD8+ T cells in blood underwent clonal expansion by week 6 at 0.1 to 3.0 mg/kg.

The sequence came from an adult with an advanced solid tumor such as melanoma, head and neck, liver or kidney cancer. The material sequenced was CD4+ or CD8+ T cells sorted from blood, taken in a trial of the OX40 agonist ivuxolimab. This chain connects TRBV5-8 to TRBJ2-7; 10 nucleotides align to TRBD1. The CDR3 reads CASRGQGYEQYF. CDR3 DNA: TGTGCCAGCAGGGGACAGGGGTACGAGCAGTACTTC.